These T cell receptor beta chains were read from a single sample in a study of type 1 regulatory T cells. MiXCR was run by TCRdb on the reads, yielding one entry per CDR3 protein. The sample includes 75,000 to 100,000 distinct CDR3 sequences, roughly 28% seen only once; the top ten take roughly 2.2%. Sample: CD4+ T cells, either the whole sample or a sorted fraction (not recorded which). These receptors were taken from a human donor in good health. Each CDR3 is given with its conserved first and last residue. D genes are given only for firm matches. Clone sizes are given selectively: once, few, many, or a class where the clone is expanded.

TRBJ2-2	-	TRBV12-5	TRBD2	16	CASGIGTSGATGELFF	TGTGCTAGTGGTATCGGGACTAGCGGGGCCACCGGGGAGCTGTTTTTT
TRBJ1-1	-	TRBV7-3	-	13	CASSPDINTEAFF	TGTGCCAGCAGCCCCGACATTAACACTGAAGCTTTCTTT
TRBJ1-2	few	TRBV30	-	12	CAWRGTNYGYTF	TGTGCCTGGAGAGGCACTAACTATGGCTACACCTTC
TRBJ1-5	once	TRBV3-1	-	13	CASSRHNGQPQHF	TGTGCCAGCAGCCGACATAATGGTCAGCCCCAGCATTTT
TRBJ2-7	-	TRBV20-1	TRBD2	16	CSARSGGTSGFVEQYF	TGCAGTGCGAGGTCCGGGGGAACTAGCGGATTCGTCGAGCAGTACTTC
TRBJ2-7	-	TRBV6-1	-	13	CASSEVRVDEQYF	TGTGCCAGCAGTGAAGTAAGGGTGGACGAGCAGTACTTC
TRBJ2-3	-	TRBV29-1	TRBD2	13	CSVGSGRTDTQYF	TGCAGCGTTGGTAGCGGGAGGACAGATACGCAGTATTTT
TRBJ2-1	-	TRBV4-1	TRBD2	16	CASSQEGHTSGNEQFF	TGCGCCAGCAGCCAAGAAGGTCACACTAGCGGCAATGAGCAGTTCTTC
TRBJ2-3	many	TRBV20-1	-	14	CSAKLEGHTDTQYF	TGCAGTGCTAAATTGGAGGGCCACACAGATACGCAGTATTTT
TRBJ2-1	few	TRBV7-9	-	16	CASRQLANLHYNEQFF	TGTGCCAGCAGGCAACTAGCTAACCTCCACTACAATGAGCAGTTCTTC
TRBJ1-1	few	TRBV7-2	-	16	CASSDPSSRGDAEAFF	TGTGCCAGCAGCGACCCTTCTTCTCGGGGGGACGCTGAAGCTTTCTTT
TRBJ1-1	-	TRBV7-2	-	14	CASSLVPGATEAFF	TGTGCCAGCAGCTTAGTCCCCGGGGCCACTGAAGCTTTCTTT
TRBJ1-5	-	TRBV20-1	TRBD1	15	CSASGDREKSQPQHF	TGCAGTGCTAGTGGGGACAGGGAGAAAAGTCAGCCCCAGCATTTT
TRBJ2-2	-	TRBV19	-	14	CASSIVPNTGELFF	TGTGCCAGTAGTATAGTTCCAAACACCGGGGAGCTGTTTTTT
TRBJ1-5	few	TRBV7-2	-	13	CASSYDPDQPQHF	TGTGCCAGCAGCTACGACCCCGATCAGCCCCAGCATTTT
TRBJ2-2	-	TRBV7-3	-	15	CASSSRAGVTGELFF	TGTGCCAGCAGCTCAAGGGCAGGTGTCACCGGGGAGCTGTTTTTT
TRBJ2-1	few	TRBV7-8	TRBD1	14	CASSRTGAGFRQFF	TGTGCCAGCAGCCGCACAGGGGCCGGGTTCCGGCAGTTCTTC
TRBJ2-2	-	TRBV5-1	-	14	CASSLDSALGELFF	TGCGCCAGCAGCTTGGATTCAGCTCTGGGGGAGCTGTTTTTT
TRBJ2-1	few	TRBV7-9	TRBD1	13	CASSLMTGDEQFF	TGTGCCAGCAGCTTAATGACAGGGGATGAGCAGTTCTTC
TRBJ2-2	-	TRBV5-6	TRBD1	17	CASSADRGDPNTGELFF	TGTGCCAGCAGCGCCGACAGGGGAGACCCGAACACCGGGGAGCTGTTTTTT
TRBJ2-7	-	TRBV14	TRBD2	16	CASSRGTSGRNYEQYF	TGTGCCAGCAGCCGGGGGACTAGCGGGAGGAACTACGAGCAGTACTTC
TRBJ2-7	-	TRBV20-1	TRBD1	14	CSAVAGGRSYEQYF	TGCAGTGCCGTGGCAGGGGGAAGGTCCTACGAGCAGTACTTC
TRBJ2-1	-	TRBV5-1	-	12	CASSLDGSQQFF	TGCGCCAGCAGCTTGGACGGCTCTCAGCAGTTCTTC
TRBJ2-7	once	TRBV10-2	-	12	CASLKDGYEQHF	TGCGCCAGCCTCAAGGACGGCTACGAGCAGCACTTC
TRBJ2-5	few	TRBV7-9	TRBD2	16	CASSPWTSGSGGTQYF	TGTGCCAGCAGCCCCTGGACTAGCGGGAGTGGGGGGACCCAGTACTTC
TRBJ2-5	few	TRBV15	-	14	CATSALVGRETQYF	TGTGCCACCAGCGCGCTAGTTGGGAGGGAGACCCAGTACTTC
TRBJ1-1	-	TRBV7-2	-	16	CASSFRGAGMNTEAFF	TGTGCCAGCAGCTTTAGGGGGGCAGGAATGAACACTGAAGCTTTCTTT
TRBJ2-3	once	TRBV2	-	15	CASSGGRKPTDTQYF	TGTGCCAGCAGCGGGGGTCGCAAACCCACAGATACGCAGTATTTT
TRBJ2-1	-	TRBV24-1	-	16	CATSDQGGGSVNEQFF	TGTGCCACCAGTGACCAGGGAGGGGGCTCCGTCAATGAGCAGTTCTTC
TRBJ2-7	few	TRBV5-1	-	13	CASSLGRNYEQYF	TGCGCCAGCAGCCTGGGACGGAACTACGAGCAGTACTTC
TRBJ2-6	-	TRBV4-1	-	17	CASSPLTGRVGANVLTF	TGCGCCAGCAGCCCCCTGACAGGACGGGTTGGGGCCAACGTCCTGACTTTC
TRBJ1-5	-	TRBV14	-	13	CASSRGSNQPQHF	TGTGCCAGCAGCCGTGGGAGCAATCAGCCCCAGCATTTT
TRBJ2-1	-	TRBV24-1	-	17	CATSDPRTGRSYNEQFF	TGTGCCACCAGTGATCCCCGGACGGGCAGATCCTACAATGAGCAGTTCTTC
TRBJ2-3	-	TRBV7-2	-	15	CASSLLGRSTDTQYF	TGTGCCAGCAGCTTATTAGGACGAAGTACAGATACGCAGTATTTT
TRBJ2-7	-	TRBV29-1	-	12	CSATSSSYEQYF	TGCAGCGCCACTAGCTCTTCCTACGAGCAGTACTTC
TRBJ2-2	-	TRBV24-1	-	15	CATSDPTTNTRELFF	TGTGCCACCAGTGATCCCACAACGAACACCAGGGAGCTGTTTTTT
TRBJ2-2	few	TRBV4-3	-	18	CASSQDVQGLANTGELFF	TGCGCCAGCAGCCAAGACGTACAGGGCCTCGCGAACACCGGGGAGCTGTTTTTT
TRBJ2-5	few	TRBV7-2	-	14	CASSDMVVQETQYF	TGTGCCAGCAGCGATATGGTCGTCCAAGAGACCCAGTACTTC
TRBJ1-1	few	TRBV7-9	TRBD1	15	CASSSDRGWSTEAFF	TGTGCCAGCAGCTCAGACAGGGGATGGAGCACTGAAGCTTTCTTT
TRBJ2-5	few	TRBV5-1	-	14	CASSFNSPSGDQYF	TGCGCCAGCAGCTTTAACTCACCTTCGGGGGACCAGTACTTC
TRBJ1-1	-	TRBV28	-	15	CASQLVSPGPQAAFF	TGTGCCAGCCAGCTGGTTAGCCCGGGCCCCCAGGCTGCTTTCTTT
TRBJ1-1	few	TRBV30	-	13	CASDEHENTEAFF	TGTGCCTCCGATGAACATGAGAACACTGAAGCTTTCTTT
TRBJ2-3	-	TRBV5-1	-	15	CASSLRGTGRDTQYF	TGCGCCAGCAGCTTACGGGGGACGGGGAGAGATACGCAGTATTTT
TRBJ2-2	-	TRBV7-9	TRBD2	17	CASSSLLTAGGLGELFF	TGTGCCAGCAGCTCCCTCCTCACCGCGGGAGGTCTCGGGGAGCTGTTTTTT
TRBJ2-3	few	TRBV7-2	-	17	CASSSRGRTRGLDTQYF	TGTGCCAGCAGCTCCCGTGGCCGGACGAGAGGTTTAGATACGCAGTATTTT
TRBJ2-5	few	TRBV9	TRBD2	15	CASSYGGRAGETQYF	TGTGCCAGCAGTTACGGCGGGAGGGCGGGAGAGACCCAGTACTTC